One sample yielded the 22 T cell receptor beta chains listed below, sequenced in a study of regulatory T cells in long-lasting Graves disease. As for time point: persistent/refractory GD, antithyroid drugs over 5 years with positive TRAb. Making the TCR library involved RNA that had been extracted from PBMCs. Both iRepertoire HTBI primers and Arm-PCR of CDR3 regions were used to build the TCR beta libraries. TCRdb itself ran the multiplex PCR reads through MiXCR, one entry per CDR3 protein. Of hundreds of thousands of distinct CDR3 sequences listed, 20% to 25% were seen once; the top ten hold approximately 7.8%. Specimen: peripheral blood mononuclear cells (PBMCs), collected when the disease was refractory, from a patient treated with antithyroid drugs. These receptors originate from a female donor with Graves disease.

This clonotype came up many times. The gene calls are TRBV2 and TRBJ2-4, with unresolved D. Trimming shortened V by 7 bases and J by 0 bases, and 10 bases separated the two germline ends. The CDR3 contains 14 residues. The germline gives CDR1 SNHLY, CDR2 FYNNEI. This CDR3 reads CASTRRIAKNIQYF. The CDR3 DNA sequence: TGTGCCAGCACCCGACGAATAGCCAAAAACATTCAGTACTTC.

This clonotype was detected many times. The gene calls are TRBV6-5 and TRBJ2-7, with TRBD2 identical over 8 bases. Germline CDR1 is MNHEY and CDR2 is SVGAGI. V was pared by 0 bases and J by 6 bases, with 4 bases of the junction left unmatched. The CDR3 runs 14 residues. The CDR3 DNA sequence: TGTGCCAGCAGTTACTCAAGGCTAGCGGGCGAGCAGTACTTC. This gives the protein CASSYSRLAGEQYF.

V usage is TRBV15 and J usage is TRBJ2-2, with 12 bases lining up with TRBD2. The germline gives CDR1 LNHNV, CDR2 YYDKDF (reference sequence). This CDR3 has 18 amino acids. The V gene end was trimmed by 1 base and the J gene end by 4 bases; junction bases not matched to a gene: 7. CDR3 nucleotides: TGTGCCACCAGCAGAGGCCTAGCGGGAGGGTTTAGCACCGGGGAGCTGTTTTTT. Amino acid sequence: CATSRGLAGGFSTGELFF. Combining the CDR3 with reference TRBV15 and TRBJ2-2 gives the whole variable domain DAMVIQNPRYQVTQFGKPVTLSCSQTLNHNVMYWYQQKSSQAPKLLFHYYDKDFNNEADTPDNFQSRRPNTSFCFLDIRSPGLGDTAMYLCATSRGLAGGFSTGELFFGEGSRLTVL.

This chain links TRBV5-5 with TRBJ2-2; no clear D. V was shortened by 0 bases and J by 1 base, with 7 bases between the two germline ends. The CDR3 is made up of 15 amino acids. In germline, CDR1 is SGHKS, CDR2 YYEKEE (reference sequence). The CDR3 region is CASSLEQLNTGELFF. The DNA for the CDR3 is TGTGCCAGCAGCTTGGAACAACTGAACACCGGGGAGCTGTTTTTT.

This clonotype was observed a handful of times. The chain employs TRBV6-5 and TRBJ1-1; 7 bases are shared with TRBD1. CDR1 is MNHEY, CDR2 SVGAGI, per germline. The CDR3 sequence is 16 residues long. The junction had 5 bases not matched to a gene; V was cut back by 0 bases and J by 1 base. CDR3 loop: CASSYSRGQKNTEAFF. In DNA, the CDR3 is TGTGCCAGCAGTTACTCTAGGGGACAGAAGAACACTGAAGCTTTCTTT.

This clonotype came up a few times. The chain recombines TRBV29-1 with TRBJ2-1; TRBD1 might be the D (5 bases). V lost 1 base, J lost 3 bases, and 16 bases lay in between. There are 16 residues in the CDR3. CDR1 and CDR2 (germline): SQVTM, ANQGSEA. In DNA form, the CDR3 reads TGCAGCGTTGAAGCTGGAAGGCAGGGTTTCTACAATGAGCAGTTCTTC. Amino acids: CSVEAGRQGFYNEQFF.

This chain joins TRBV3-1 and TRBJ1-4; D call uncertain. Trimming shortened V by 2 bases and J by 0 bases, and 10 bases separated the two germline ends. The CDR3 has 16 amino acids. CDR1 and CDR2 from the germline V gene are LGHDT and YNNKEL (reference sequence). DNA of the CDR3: TGTGCCAGCAGCCAACCGGAGACTGCAACTAATGAAAAACTGTTTTTT. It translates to CASSQPETATNEKLFF.

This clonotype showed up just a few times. The CDR3 bases are TGTGCCAGCAGTTTGAGGGGAATGACCCTCCTACTCACAGATACGCAGTATTTT. Translated: CASSLRGMTLLLTDTQYF. The J gene is TRBJ2-3, the V gene TRBV27, with D tentatively TRBD1 or TRBD2 (5 bases each). This CDR3 is 18 amino acids long. Trimming shortened V by 3 bases and J by 2 bases, and 21 bases separated the two germline ends. CDR1 is MNHEY and CDR2 is SMNVEV in the germline V gene (reference sequence).

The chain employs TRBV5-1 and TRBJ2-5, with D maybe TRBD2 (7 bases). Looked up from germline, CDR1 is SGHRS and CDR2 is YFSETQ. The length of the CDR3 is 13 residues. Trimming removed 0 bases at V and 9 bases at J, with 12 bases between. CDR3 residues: CASSLEGGPPQYF. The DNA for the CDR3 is TGCGCCAGCAGCTTGGAGGGGGGGCCCCCCCAGTACTTC. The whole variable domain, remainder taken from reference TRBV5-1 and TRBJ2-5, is KAGVTQTPRYLIKTRGQQVTLSCSPISGHRSVSWYQQTPGQGLQFLFEYFSETQRNKGNFPGRFSGRQFSNSRSEMNVSTLELGDSALYLCASSLEGGPPQYFGPGTRLLVL.

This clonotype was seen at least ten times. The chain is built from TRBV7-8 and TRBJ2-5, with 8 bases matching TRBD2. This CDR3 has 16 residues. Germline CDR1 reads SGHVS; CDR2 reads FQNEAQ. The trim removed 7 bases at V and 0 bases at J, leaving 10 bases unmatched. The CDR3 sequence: CASNRRAGGNQETQYF. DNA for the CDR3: TGTGCCAGCAACCGGCGGGCGGGAGGTAACCAAGAGACCCAGTACTTC.

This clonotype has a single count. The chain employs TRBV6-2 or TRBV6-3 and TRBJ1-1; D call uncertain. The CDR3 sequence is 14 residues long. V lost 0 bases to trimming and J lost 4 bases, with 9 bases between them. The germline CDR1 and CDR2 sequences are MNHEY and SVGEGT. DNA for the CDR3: TGTGCCAGCAGTTACTCGGTAGAAGGCACTGAAGCTTTCTTT. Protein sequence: CASSYSVEGTEAFF.

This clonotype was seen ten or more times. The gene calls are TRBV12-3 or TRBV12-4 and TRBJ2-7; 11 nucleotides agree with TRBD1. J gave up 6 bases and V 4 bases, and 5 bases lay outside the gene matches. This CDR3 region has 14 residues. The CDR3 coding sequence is TGTGCCAGCAGTTCCCCGGACAGGGGGCGCGAGCAGTACTTC. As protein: CASSSPDRGREQYF.

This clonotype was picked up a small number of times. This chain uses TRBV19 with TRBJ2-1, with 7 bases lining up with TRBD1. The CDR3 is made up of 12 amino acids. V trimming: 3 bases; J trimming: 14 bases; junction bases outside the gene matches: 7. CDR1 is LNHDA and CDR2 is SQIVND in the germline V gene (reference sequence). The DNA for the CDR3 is TGTGCCAGTAGTATGGCTACAGGGGTGAAGTTCTTC. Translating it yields CASSMATGVKFF.

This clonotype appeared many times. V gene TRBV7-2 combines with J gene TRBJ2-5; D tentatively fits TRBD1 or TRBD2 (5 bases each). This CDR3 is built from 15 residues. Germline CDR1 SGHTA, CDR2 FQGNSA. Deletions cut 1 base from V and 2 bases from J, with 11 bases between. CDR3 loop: CASSLVGVIQETQYF. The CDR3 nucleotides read TGTGCCAGCAGCTTAGTGGGGGTTATACAAGAGACCCAGTACTTC.

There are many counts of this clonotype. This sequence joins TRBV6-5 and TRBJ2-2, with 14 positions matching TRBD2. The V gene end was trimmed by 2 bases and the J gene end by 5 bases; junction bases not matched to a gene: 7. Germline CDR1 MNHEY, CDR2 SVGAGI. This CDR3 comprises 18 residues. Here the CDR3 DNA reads TGTGCCAGCAGTTACAATGGGGGACTAGCGGGAGAAACCGGGGAGCTGTTTTTT. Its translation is CASSYNGGLAGETGELFF.

The CDR3 sequence is CASSVLGSNQPQHF. CDR3 DNA: TGTGCCAGTAGTGTTCTTGGAAGCAATCAGCCCCAGCATTTT. This sequence joins TRBV19 and TRBJ1-5, with unresolved D. Trimming shortened V by 5 bases and J by 1 base, and 9 bases separated the two germline ends. The CDR3 is 14 amino acids. Germline CDR1 LNHDA, CDR2 SQIVND (reference sequence).

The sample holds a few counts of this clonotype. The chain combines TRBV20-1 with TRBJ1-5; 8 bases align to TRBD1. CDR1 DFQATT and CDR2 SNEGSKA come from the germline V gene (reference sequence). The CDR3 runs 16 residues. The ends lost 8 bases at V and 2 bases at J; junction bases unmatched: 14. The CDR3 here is CSLNGAGGIGNQPQHF. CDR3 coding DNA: TGCAGTCTTAATGGGGCAGGGGGCATCGGCAATCAGCCCCAGCATTTT.

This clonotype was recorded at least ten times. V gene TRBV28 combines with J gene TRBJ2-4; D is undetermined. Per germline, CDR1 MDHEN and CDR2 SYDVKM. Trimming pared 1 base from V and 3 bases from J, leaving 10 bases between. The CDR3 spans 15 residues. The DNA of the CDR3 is TGTGCCAGCAGTTTATTCGGTTTGGGCAAAAACATTCAGTACTTC. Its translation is CASSLFGLGKNIQYF.

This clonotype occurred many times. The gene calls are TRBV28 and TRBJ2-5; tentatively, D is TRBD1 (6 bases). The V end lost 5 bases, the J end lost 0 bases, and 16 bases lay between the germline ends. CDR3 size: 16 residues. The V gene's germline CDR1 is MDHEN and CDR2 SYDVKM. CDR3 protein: CASSTGQSSYQETQYF. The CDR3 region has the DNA TGTGCCAGCAGTACAGGACAGTCATCGTACCAAGAGACCCAGTACTTC. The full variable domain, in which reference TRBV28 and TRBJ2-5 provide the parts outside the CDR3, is DVKVTQSSRYLVKRTGEKVFLECVQDMDHENMFWYRQDPGLGLRLIYFSYDVKMKEKGDIPEGYSVSREKKERFSLILESASTNQTSMYLCASSTGQSSYQETQYFGPGTRLLVL.

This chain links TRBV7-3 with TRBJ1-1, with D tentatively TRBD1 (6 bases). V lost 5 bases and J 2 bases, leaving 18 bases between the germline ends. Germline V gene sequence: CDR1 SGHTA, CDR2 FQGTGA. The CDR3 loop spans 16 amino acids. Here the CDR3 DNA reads TGTGCCAGCAGCGAACAGGGAGGGGGGTACAACACTGAAGCTTTCTTT. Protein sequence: CASSEQGGGYNTEAFF. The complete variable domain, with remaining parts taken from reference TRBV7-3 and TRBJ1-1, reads GAGVSQTPSNKVTEKGKYVELRCDPISGHTALYWYRQSLGQGPEFLIYFQGTGAADDSGLPNDRFFAVRPEGSVSTLKIQRTERGDSAVYLCASSEQGGGYNTEAFFGQGTRLTVV.

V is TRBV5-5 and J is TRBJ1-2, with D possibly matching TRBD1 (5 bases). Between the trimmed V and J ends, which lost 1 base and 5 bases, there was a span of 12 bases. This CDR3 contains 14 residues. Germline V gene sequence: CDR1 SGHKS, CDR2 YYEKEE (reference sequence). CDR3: CASSLLGAGYGYTF. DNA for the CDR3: TGTGCCAGCAGCTTGCTTGGAGCAGGGTATGGCTACACCTTC. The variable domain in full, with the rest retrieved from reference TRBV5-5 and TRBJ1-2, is DAGVTQSPTHLIKTRGQQVTLRCSPISGHKSVSWYQQVLGQGPQFIFQYYEKEERGRGNFPDRFSARQFPNYSSELNVNALLLGDSALYLCASSLLGAGYGYTFGSGTRLTVV.

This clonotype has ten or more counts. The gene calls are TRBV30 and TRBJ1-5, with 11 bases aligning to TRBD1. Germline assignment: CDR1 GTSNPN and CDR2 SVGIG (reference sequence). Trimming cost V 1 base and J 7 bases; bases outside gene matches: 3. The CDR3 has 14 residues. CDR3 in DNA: TGTGCCTGGAGTGGGGGACAGGGGGGCCAGCCCCAGCATTTT. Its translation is CAWSGGQGGQPQHF.